What follows are 15 T cell receptor beta chains derived from one specimen sequenced in a study of cytomegalovirus exposure and HLA in healthy donors (dated by TCRdb to between 2016 and 2019). Receptor libraries were prepared by the immunoSEQ multiplex PCR assay. Imported from immuneACCESS, the table was reduced by TCRdb to in-frame sequences with V and J called. These copies leave out some clones; in studies compared against another copy, an unresolved V gene accounts for under half, and the cause of the remainder is not known. In all, the sample holds under 200,000 clones, and approximately 78% of those were seen once. Roughly 1.2% of the sample is taken by the ten largest. Sequenced input: PBMCs. These receptors came from a woman aged 25 to 39 in good health and CMV-seronegative.

The CDR3 spells CASSGRGVAKNIQYF. The CDR3 region has the DNA TGTGCCAGCAGCGGCCGGGGGGTAGCCAAAAACATTCAGTACTTC. V and J are TRBV13 and TRBJ2-4, with 7 bases fitting TRBD2. V shed 5 bases and J 0 bases; nucleotides not matched to a gene: 4. The CDR3 extends over 15 amino acids. Germline V gene data show CDR1 as PRHDT and CDR2 as FYEKMQ (reference sequence).

The V and J genes are TRBV2 and TRBJ1-5; D not resolved. This CDR3 contains 15 residues. Trimming took 6 bases from V and 0 from J, leaving 12 bases between them. Germline-derived CDR1 and CDR2 are SNHLY and FYNNEI. CDR3 DNA: TGTGCCAGCAGCACGTCGGGAAATAGCAATCAGCCCCAGCATTTT. Its protein is CASSTSGNSNQPQHF.

The chain employs TRBV5-1 and TRBJ2-5; 7 bases are a match to TRBD2. Germline V gene lookup returns CDR1 SGHRS and CDR2 YFSETQ. CDR3 length equals 14 residues. Losses at the gene ends were 4 bases for V and 4 bases for J; bases not matched to a gene: 7. The CDR3 DNA reads as TGCGCCAGCAGCCCCTCAACTAGCGTAGAGACCCAGTACTTC. Translating it yields CASSPSTSVETQYF.

This chain links TRBV18 with TRBJ1-5, with 9 nucleotides matching TRBD1. Germline V gives CDR1 KGHSH, CDR2 LQKENI. The CDR3 is made up of 16 amino acids. The ends lost 3 bases at V and 4 bases at J; junction bases unmatched: 7. The CDR3 here is CASSPPSGQGNQPQHF. The CDR3 DNA is TGTGCCAGCTCACCGCCCTCGGGACAGGGAAATCAGCCCCAGCATTTT.

The chain uses TRBV6-1 and TRBJ2-2; D possibly corresponds to TRBD2 (6 bases). V was pared by 11 bases and J by 4 bases, with 20 bases between. CDR1 is MNHNS, CDR2 SASEGT, per germline. This CDR3 spans 15 amino acids. This CDR3 reads CALTRGSSGTGELFF. CDR3 nucleotides: TGTGCCCTAACCCGGGGGTCGAGTGGCACCGGGGAGCTGTTTTTT.

This clone has just one count. This chain joins TRBV27 and TRBJ2-6; D is possibly TRBD1 (6 bases). V shed 8 bases and J shed 1 base, with 33 bases lying between them. CDR1 and CDR2 from the germline V gene are MNHEY and SMNVEV (reference sequence). The CDR3 extends over 22 amino acids. As DNA, the CDR3 is TGTGCCAGCCTCGGGACCGGGCCTATACCGGGACACATGAATTCTGGGGCCAACGTCCTGACTTTC. Its translation is CASLGTGPIPGHMNSGANVLTF. Full variable domain (rest looked up from reference TRBV27 and TRBJ2-6): EAQVTQNPRYLITVTGKKLTVTCSQNMNHEYMSWYRQDPGLGLRQIYYSMNVEVTDKGDVPEGYKVSRKEKRNFPLILESPSPNQTSLYFCASLGTGPIPGHMNSGANVLTFGAGSRLTVL.

V gene TRBV10-1 combines with J gene TRBJ2-2, with 11 bases fitting TRBD2. The ends lost 0 bases at V and 7 bases at J; junction bases unmatched: 7. Germline V gives CDR1 WNHNN, CDR2 SYGVQD (reference sequence). The CDR3 is made up of 17 amino acids. DNA of the CDR3: TGCGCCAGCAGTGAGTCTCTAGCGGGAGGACCGTTCGGGGAGCTGTTTTTT. Its protein product is CASSESLAGGPFGELFF.

The chain uses TRBV5-1 and TRBJ2-3, with a tentative D call TRBD2 (5 bases). Trimming took off 0 bases at V and 2 bases at J, with 7 bases between the two ends. CDR1 is SGHRS and CDR2 is YFSETQ in the germline V gene. The CDR3 is 14 amino acids. The CDR3 DNA sequence: TGCGCCAGCAGCTTGGGCGGGTACACAGATACGCAGTATTTT. Residues: CASSLGGYTDTQYF. Filled out from reference TRBV5-1 and TRBJ2-3, the complete variable domain reads KAGVTQTPRYLIKTRGQQVTLSCSPISGHRSVSWYQQTPGQGLQFLFEYFSETQRNKGNFPGRFSGRQFSNSRSEMNVSTLELGDSALYLCASSLGGYTDTQYFGPGTRLTVL.

V and J are TRBV19 and TRBJ1-4, with a tentative D call TRBD1 (5 bases). CDR3 length: 15 amino acids. CDR1 and CDR2 from the germline V gene are LNHDA and SQIVND (reference sequence). The V and J ends lost 6 bases and 0 bases respectively, with 11 bases between them. CDR3 region: CASRRQFTTNEKLFF. CDR3 nucleotide sequence: TGTGCCAGTAGACGACAGTTTACAACTAATGAAAAACTGTTTTTT.

The rearrangement uses TRBV6-5 and TRBJ1-6, with D uncertain. The V and J ends lost 0 bases and 7 bases respectively, with 13 bases between them. The germline CDR1 and CDR2 sequences are MNHEY and SVGAGI. The CDR3 runs to 16 residues. Here the CDR3 DNA reads TGTGCCAGCAGTTACTCGAGGTCCAGTCGGAATTCACCCCTCCACTTT. This encodes CASSYSRSSRNSPLHF.

This clone appeared a few times. The chain employs TRBV2 and TRBJ2-4, with 7 bases fitting TRBD1. The trim removed 10 bases at V and 0 bases at J, leaving 6 bases unmatched. This CDR3 is built from 14 residues. Looked up from germline, CDR1 is SNHLY and CDR2 is FYNNEI. This CDR3 is CANLRQGAKNIQYF. The CDR3 nucleotides are TGTGCCAACCTACGACAGGGAGCCAAAAACATTCAGTACTTC.

This clone showed up just a few times. The rearrangement joins TRBV6-5 to TRBJ1-6; D is undetermined. V was clipped by 0 bases and J by 0 bases, with 6 bases between them. Germline lookup yields CDR1 MNHEY and CDR2 SVGAGI. This CDR3 comprises 16 residues. The CDR3: CASSYSGGSYNSPLHF. The CDR3 DNA is TGTGCCAGCAGTTACTCCGGAGGCTCCTATAATTCACCCCTCCACTTT.

The rearrangement links TRBV28 to TRBJ1-2; 8 bases map to TRBD1. J lost 8 bases, V lost 4 bases, and 6 bases had no gene match. This CDR3 spans 13 amino acids. The germline CDR1 and CDR2 sequences are MDHEN and SYDVKM. The CDR3 here is CASSSGGAFGYTF. CDR3 nucleotide sequence: TGTGCCAGCAGTTCAGGGGGCGCATTCGGCTACACCTTC.

This chain links TRBV19 with TRBJ1-4; 9 positions agree with TRBD1. Germline V gene lookup returns CDR1 LNHDA and CDR2 SQIVND (reference sequence). The CDR3 has 13 amino acids. V was clipped by 8 bases and J by 6 bases; unmatched bases: 4. The CDR3 spells CASRDRVDEKLFF. The DNA of the CDR3 is TGTGCCAGTCGGGACAGGGTAGATGAAAAACTGTTTTTT.

The chain uses TRBV29-1 and TRBJ1-1, with no clear D. The V end was cut by 7 bases, the J end by 6 bases, with 15 bases between. The CDR3 loop spans 12 amino acids. Germline V gene lookup returns CDR1 SQVTM and CDR2 ANQGSEA. The CDR3 region has the DNA TGCAGCGCTTCGACAAGGTCCGCTGAAGCTTTCTTT. It specifies CSASTRSAEAFF. Full variable domain (rest looked up from reference TRBV29-1 and TRBJ1-1): SAVISQKPSRDICQRGTSLTIQCQVDSQVTMMFWYRQQPGQSLTLIATANQGSEATYESGFVIDKFPISRPNLTFSTLTVSNMSPEDSSIYLCSASTRSAEAFFGQGTRLTVV.